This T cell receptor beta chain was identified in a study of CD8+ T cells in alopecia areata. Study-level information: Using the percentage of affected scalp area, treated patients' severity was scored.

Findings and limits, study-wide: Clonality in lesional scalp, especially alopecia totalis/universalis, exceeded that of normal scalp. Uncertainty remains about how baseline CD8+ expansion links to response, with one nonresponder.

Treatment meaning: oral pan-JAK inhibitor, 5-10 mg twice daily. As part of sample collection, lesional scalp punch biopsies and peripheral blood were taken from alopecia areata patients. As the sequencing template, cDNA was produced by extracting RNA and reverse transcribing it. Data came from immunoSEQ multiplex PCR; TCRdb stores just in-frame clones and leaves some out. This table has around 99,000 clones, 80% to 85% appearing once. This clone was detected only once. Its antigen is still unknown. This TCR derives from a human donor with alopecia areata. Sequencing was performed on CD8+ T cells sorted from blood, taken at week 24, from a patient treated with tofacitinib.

CDR3 residues: CATSRDGLAVYYEQYF. CDR3 nucleotide sequence: TGTGCCACCAGCAGAGATGGACTAGCGGTTTACTACGAGCAGTACTTC. The chain carries TRBV15 and TRBJ2-7; 10 bases line up with TRBD2. The CDR3 runs to 16 residues. CDR1 LNHNV and CDR2 YYDKDF come from the germline V gene (reference sequence). Unmatched junction bases numbered 5, after V lost 0 bases and J lost 3 bases.